In its sample, the clone carrying this TCR beta chain was seen a few times. The antigen is unknown. TCRdb independently ran MiXCR on the reads; one entry per CDR3 protein. In the table there are hundreds of thousands of distinct CDR3 sequences, roughly 34% of which are singletons. The sample is drawn from a study of T cell repertoires in cytomegalovirus infection. For the study at large: CMV epitopes that were recently identified and HLA-C-restricted were used alongside well-studied HLA-B-restricted ones. Public TCR beta signatures were indicative of both CMV infection and a matching HLA type. Study findings and constraints: The response measured ex vivo was dominated by TCR beta clonotypes (HLA-C-restricted and CMV-specific).

The V gene end was trimmed by 3 bases and the J gene end by 3 bases; junction bases not matched to a gene: 7. The CDR3 totals 15 residues. The J gene is TRBJ2-7, the V gene TRBV23-1, with TRBD1 identical over 8 bases. TRBV23-1 is classed as an ORF, of uncertain function. The sequencing here drew on cultured PBMCs, taken from culture after CMV antigen stimulation. The TCR was taken from a human donor in good health (CMV status not recorded). Some clones in this sample may be carry-over from other donors' samples. The CDR3 sequence: CASSHSTTGGYEQYV. Written as DNA, the CDR3 is TGCGCCAGCAGTCATTCAACTACAGGGGGCTACGAGCAGTACGTC.